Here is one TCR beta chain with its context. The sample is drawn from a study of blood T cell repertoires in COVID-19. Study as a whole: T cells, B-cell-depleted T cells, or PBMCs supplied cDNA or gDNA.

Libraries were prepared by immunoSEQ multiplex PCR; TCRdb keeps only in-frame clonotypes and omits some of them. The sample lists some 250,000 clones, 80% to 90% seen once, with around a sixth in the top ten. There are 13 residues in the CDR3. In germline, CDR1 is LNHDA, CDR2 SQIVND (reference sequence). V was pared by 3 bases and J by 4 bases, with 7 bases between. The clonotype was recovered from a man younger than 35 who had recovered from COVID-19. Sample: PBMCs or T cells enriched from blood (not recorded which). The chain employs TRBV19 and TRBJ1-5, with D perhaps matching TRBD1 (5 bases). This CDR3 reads CASSMGGNQPQHF. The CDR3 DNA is TGTGCCAGTAGTATGGGGGGGAATCAGCCCCAGCATTTT. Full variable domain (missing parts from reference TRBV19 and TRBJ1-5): DGGITQSPKYLFRKEGQNVTLSCEQNLNHDAMYWYRQDPGQGLRLIYYSQIVNDFQKGDIAEGYSVSREKKESFPLTVTSAQKNPTAFYLCASSMGGNQPQHFGDGTRLSIL.